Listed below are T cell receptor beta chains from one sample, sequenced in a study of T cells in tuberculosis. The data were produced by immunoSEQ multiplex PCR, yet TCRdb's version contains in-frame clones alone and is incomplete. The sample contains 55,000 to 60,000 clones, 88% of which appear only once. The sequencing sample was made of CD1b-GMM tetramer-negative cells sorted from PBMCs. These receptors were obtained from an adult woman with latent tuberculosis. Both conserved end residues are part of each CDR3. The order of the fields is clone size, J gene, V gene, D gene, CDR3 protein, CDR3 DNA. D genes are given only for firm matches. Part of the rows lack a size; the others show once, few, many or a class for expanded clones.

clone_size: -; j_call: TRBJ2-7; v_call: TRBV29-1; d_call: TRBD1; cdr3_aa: CSGGQGYEQYF; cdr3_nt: TGCAGCGGTGGACAGGGCTACGAGCAGTACTTC
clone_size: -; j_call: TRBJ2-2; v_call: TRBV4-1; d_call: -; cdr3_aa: CASSPSSTNTGELFF; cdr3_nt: TGCGCCAGCAGCCCTTCTTCTACGAACACCGGGGAGCTGTTTTTT
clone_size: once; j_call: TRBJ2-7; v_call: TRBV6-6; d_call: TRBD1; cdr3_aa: CASGETRGPYEQYF; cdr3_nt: TGTGCCAGCGGAGAAACCAGGGGGCCCTACGAGCAGTACTTC
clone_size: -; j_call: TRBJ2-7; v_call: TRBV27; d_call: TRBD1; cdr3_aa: CASSLGTGESYEQYF; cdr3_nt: TGTGCCAGCAGTTTGGGGACAGGGGAATCCTACGAGCAGTACTTC
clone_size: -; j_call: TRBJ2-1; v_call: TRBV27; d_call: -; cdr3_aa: CASSPRGRGTLTPYNEQFF; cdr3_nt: TGTGCCAGCAGTCCCAGGGGGCGGGGGACCCTAACCCCCTACAATGAGCAGTTCTTC
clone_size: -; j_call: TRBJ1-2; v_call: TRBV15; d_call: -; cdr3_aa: CATSRDSRAGDYGYTF; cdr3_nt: TGTGCCACCAGCAGAGATTCCAGGGCAGGAGACTATGGCTACACCTTC
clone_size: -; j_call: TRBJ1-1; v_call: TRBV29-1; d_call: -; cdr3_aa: CSVADPDRSNTEAFF; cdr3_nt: TGCAGCGTTGCAGACCCCGACAGGTCGAACACTGAAGCTTTCTTT
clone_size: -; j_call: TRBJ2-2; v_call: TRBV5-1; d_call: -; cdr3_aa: CASSLGSGDHTGELFF; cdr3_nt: TGCGCCAGCAGCTTGGGGTCGGGGGATCACACCGGGGAGCTGTTTTTT
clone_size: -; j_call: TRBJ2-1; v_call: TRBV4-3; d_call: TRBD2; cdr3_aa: CASSQDFSGGGYNEQFF; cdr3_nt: TGCGCCAGCAGCCAAGACTTTAGCGGGGGAGGATACAATGAGCAGTTCTTC
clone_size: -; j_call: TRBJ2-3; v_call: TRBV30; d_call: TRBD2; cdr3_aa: CAWSVGSGGSTDTQYF; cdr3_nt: TGTGCCTGGAGTGTAGGTAGCGGGGGATCCACAGATACGCAGTATTTT
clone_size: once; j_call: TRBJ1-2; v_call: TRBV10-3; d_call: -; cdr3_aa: CAISESKGGYGYTF; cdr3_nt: TGTGCCATCAGTGAGTCGAAGGGAGGCTATGGCTACACCTTC
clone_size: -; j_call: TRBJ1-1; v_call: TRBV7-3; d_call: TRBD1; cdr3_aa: CASANRGRAFF; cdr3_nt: TGTGCCAGCGCCAACAGGGGGCGGGCTTTCTTT
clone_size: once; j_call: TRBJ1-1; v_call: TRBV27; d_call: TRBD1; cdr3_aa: CASRQGGVRTEAFF; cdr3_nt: TGTGCCAGCAGGCAAGGGGGCGTGAGGACTGAAGCTTTCTTT
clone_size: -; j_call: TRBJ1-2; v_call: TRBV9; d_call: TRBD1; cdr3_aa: CASSVDPTGGYGYTF; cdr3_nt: TGTGCCAGCAGCGTAGACCCGACAGGGGGCTATGGCTACACCTTC
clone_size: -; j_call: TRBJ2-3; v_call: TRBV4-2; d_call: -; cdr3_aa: CASSQVIADTQYF; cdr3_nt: TGTGCCAGCAGCCAAGTTATAGCAGATACGCAGTATTTT
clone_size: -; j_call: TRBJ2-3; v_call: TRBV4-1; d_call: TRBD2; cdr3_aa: CASSHFGLAGPPRTSDTQYF; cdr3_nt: TGCGCCAGCAGCCATTTCGGACTAGCGGGACCCCCCCGCACATCTGATACGCAGTATTTT
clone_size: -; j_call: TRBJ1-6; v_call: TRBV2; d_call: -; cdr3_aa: CASGRDGNYNSPLHF; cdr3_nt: TGTGCCAGCGGGAGGGACGGGAACTATAATTCACCCCTCCACTTT
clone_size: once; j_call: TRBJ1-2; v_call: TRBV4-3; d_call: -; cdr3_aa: CASSQDRQGRNYGYTF; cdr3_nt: TGCGCCAGCAGCCAAGATAGGCAGGGGCGAAACTATGGCTACACCTTC
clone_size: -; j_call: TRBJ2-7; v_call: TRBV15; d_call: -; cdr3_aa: CATSRDFGKQYF; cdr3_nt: TGTGCCACCAGCAGAGATTTCGGGAAGCAGTACTTC
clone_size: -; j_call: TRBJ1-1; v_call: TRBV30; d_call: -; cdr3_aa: CAGYRVPEAFF; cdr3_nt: TGTGCCGGGTACAGGGTCCCTGAAGCTTTCTTT
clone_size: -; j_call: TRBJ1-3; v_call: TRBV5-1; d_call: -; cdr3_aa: CASSLLSGSGSTIYF; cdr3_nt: TGCGCCAGCAGCTTGCTGTCAGGGTCTGGAAGCACCATATATTTT
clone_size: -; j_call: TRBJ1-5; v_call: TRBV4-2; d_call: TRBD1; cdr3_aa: CASSQDGGNRGLLGLNQPQHF; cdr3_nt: TGTGCCAGCAGCCAAGATGGAGGGAACAGGGGGCTCCTCGGCCTCAATCAGCCCCAGCATTTT
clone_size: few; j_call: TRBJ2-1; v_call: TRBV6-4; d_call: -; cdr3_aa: CASSDKTGSVNEQFF; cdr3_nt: TGTGCCAGCAGTGACAAAACCGGGAGTGTCAATGAGCAGTTCTTC
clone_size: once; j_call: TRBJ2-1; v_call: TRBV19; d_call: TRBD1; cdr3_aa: CASSITGGRIHEQFF; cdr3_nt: TGTGCCAGTAGTATTACAGGGGGGCGAATCCATGAGCAGTTCTTC
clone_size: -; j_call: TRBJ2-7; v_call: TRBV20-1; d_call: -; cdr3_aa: CSARNNYEQYF; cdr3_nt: TGCAGTGCGAGAAACAACTACGAGCAGTACTTC
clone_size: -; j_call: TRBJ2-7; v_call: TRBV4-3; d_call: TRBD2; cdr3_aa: CASSQEEGSGASEQYF; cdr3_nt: TGCGCCAGCAGCCAAGAGGAGGGTAGCGGGGCCTCCGAGCAGTACTTC
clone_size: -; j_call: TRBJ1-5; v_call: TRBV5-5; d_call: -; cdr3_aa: CASSLVQGYQPQHF; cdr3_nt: TGTGCCAGCAGCTTGGTGCAGGGGTACCAGCCCCAGCATTTT
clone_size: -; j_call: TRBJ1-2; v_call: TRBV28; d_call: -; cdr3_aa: CASRVSNYGYTF; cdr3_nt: TGTGCCAGCCGGGTCAGTAACTATGGCTACACCTTC
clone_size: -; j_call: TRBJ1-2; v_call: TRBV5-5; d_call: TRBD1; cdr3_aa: CASSSGQTYGYTF; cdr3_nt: TGTGCCAGCAGCTCGGGACAGACATATGGCTACACCTTC
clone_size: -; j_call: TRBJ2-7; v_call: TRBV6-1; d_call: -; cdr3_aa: CASSELTESYEQYF; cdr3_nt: TGTGCCAGCAGTGAACTGACGGAGTCCTACGAGCAGTACTTC
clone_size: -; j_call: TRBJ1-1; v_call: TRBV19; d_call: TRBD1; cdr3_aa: CASRDRGGGNTEAFF; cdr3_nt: TGTGCCAGTCGGGACAGGGGGGGAGGCAACACTGAAGCTTTCTTT
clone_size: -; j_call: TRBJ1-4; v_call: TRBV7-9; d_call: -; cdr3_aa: CASSPLNEKLFF; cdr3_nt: TGTGCCAGCAGCCCCCTTAATGAAAAACTGTTTTTT
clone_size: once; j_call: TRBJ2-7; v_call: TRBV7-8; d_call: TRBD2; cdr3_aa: CASSPTSGSTYEQYF; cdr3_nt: TGTGCCAGCAGCCCGACTAGCGGGAGCACCTACGAGCAGTACTTC
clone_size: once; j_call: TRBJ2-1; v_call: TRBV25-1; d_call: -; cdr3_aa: CASSDLIEQFF; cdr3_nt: TGTGCCAGCAGTGACCTTATCGAGCAGTTCTTC
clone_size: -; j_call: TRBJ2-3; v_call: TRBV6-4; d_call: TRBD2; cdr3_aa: CASSDSSGGADTQYF; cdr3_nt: TGTGCCAGCAGTGACTCTAGCGGGGGGGCAGATACGCAGTATTTT
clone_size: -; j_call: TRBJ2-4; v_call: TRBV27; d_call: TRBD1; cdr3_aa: CASSLGTGFENIQYF; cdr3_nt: TGTGCCAGCAGTTTGGGGACAGGGTTTGAAAACATTCAGTACTTC
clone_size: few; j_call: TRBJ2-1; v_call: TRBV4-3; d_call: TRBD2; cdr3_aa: CASSRGLAVSSYNEQFF; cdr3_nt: TGCGCCAGCAGCCGGGGACTAGCGGTAAGCTCCTACAATGAGCAGTTCTTC
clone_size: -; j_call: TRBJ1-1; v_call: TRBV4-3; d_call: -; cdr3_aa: CASSQDLGATEAFF; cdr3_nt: TGCGCCAGCAGCCAAGATTTGGGGGCCACTGAAGCTTTCTTT
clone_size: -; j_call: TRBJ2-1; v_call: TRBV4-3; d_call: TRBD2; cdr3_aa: CASSQVPAGGSSYNEQFF; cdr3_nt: TGCGCCAGCAGCCAAGTCCCAGCGGGGGGCTCTTCCTACAATGAGCAGTTCTTC
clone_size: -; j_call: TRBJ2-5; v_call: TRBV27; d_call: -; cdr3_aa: CASSARAGSQETQYF; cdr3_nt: TGTGCCAGCAGTGCCCGGGCAGGGTCCCAAGAGACCCAGTACTTC
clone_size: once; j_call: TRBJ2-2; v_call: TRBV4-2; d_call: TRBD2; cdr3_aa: CASSQEASGGVHTGELFF; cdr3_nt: TGTGCCAGCAGCCAAGAGGCTAGCGGGGGGGTCCACACCGGGGAGCTGTTTTTT
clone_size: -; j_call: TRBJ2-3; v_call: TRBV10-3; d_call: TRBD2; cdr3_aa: CAITKTSGNTDTQYF; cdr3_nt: TGTGCCATCACAAAGACTAGCGGTAACACAGATACGCAGTATTTT
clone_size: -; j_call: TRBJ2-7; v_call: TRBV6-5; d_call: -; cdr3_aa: CASSTPKKSIYEQYF; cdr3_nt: TGTGCCAGCAGTACGCCAAAGAAGTCTATCTACGAGCAGTACTTC
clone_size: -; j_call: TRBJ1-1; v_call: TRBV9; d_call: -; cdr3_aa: CASSVEVTTTEAFF; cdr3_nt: TGTGCCAGCAGCGTAGAAGTGACAACCACTGAAGCTTTCTTT
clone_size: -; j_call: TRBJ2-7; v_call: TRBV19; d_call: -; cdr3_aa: CASSIDAQGEQYF; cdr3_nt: TGTGCCAGTAGTATAGATGCCCAGGGCGAGCAGTACTTC
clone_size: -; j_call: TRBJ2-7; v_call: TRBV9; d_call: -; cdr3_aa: CASSVSPGNPYEQYF; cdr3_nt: TGTGCCAGCAGCGTGAGCCCAGGGAACCCCTACGAGCAGTACTTC
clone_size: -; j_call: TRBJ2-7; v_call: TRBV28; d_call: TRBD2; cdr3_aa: CASSLPGLAGRREQYF; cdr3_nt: TGTGCCAGCAGTTTACCCGGACTAGCGGGAAGGCGCGAGCAGTACTTC